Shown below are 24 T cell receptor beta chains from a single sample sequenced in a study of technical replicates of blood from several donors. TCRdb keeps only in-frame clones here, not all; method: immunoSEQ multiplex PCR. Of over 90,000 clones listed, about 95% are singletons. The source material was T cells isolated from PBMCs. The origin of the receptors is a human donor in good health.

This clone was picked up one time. CDR3: CASSQGAGAATQYF. For the CDR3, the DNA is TGTGCCAGCAGCCAGGGGGCGGGGGCGGCGACCCAGTACTTC. The chain uses TRBV27 and TRBJ2-5; possible D gene TRBD1, 8 bases. V was shortened by 6 bases and J by 7 bases, with 18 bases between the two germline ends. Germline lookup yields CDR1 MNHEY and CDR2 SMNVEV (reference sequence). This CDR3 region has 14 residues.

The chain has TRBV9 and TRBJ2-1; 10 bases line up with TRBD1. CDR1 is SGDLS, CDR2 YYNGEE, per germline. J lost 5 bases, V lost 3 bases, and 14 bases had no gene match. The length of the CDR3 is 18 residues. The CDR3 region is CASSGTGGLIGQHNEQFF. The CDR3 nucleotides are TGTGCCAGCAGCGGGACAGGGGGTCTTATCGGCCAACACAATGAGCAGTTCTTC.

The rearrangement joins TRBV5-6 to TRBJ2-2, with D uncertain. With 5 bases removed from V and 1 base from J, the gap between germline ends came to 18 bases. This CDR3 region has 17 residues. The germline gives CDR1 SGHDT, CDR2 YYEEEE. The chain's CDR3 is CASSSLGWNKNTGELFF. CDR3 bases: TGTGCCAGCAGTTCTCTCGGGTGGAATAAGAACACCGGGGAGCTGTTTTTT.

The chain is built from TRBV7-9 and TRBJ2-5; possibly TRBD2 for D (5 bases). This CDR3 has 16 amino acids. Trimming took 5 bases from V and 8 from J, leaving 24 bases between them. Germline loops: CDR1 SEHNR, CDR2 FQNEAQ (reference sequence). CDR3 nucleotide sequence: TGTGCCAGCAGCGCATTTGCGGGCGTATCGTATAATACCCAGTACTTC. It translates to CASSAFAGVSYNTQYF.

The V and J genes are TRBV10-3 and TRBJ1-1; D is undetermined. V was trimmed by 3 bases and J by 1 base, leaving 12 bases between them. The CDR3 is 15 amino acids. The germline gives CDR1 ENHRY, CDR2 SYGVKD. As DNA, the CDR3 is TGTGCCATCAGTGATCCGGGTTTCGGGAACACTGAAGCTTTCTTT. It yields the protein CAISDPGFGNTEAFF.

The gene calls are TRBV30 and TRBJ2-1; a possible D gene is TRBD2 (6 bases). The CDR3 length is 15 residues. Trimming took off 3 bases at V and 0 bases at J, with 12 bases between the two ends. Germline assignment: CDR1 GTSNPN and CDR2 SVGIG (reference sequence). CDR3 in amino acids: CAWREGSTSYNEQFF. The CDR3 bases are TGTGCCTGGAGGGAGGGTTCCACCTCCTACAATGAGCAGTTCTTC.

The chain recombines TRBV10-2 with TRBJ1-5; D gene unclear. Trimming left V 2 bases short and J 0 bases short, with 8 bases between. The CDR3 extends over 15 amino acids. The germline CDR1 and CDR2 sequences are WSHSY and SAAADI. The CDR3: CASSEERYSNQPQHF. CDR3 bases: TGCGCCAGCAGTGAGGAGAGATATAGCAATCAGCCCCAGCATTTT.

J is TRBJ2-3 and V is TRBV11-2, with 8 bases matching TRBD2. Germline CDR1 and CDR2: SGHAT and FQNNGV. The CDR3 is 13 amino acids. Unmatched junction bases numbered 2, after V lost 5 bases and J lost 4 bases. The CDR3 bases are TGTGCCAGCAGCCTGCGGGGGGCAGATACGCAGTATTTT. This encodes CASSLRGADTQYF.

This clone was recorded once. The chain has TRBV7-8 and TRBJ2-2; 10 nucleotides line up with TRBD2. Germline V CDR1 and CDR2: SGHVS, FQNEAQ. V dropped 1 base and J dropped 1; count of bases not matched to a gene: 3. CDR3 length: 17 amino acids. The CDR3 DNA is TGTGCCAGCAGCTTAGAGCGGGGGGGCCGGAACACCGGGGAGCTGTTTTTT. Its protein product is CASSLERGGRNTGELFF. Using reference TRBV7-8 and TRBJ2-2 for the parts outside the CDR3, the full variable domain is GAGVSQSPRYKVAKRGQDVALRCDPISGHVSLFWYQQALGQGPEFLTYFQNEAQLDKSGLPSDRFFAERPEGSVSTLKIQRTQQEDSAVYLCASSLERGGRNTGELFFGEGSRLTVL.

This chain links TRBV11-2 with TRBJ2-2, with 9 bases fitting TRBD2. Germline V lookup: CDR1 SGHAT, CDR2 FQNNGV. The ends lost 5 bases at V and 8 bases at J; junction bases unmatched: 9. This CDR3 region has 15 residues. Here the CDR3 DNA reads TGTGCCAGCAGCCCGGGACTAGCCCGGACAGGGGAGCTGTTTTTT. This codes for CASSPGLARTGELFF.

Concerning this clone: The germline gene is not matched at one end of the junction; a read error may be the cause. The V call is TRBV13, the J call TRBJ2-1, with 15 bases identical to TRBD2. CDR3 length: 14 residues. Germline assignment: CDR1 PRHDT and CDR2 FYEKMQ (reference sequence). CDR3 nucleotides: TGTGCCAGCAGCTTAGGTGGACTAGCGGGAGGGCCGGTCTTC. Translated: CASSLGGLAGGPVF.

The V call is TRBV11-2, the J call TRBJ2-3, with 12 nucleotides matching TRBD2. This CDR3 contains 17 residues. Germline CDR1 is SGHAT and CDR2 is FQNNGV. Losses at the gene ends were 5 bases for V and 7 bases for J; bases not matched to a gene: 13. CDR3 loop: CASSQSLGLAGLHTQYF. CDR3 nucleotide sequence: TGTGCCAGCAGCCAGAGCCTCGGACTAGCGGGACTACATACGCAGTATTTT. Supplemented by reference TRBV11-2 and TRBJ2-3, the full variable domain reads EAGVAQSPRYKIIEKRQSVAFWCNPISGHATLYWYQQILGQGPKLLIQFQNNGVVDDSQLPKDRFSAERLKGVDSTLKIQPAKLEDSAVYLCASSQSLGLAGLHTQYFGPGTRLTVL.

For the CDR3, the DNA is TGCGCCAGCAGCTTAGCCGGACAGGGGACATCCTACAATGAGCAGTTCTTC. Protein product: CASSLAGQGTSYNEQFF. The chain couples TRBV5-1 to TRBJ2-1; 9 bases line up with TRBD1. The V gene's germline CDR1 is SGHRS and CDR2 YFSETQ. After removal of 2 bases from V and 1 base from J, the junction contained 7 bases not matched to a gene. This CDR3 spans 17 amino acids.

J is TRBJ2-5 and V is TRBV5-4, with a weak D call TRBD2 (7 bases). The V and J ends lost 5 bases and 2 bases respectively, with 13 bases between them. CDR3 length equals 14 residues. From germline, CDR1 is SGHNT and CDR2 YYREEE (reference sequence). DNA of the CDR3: TGTGCCAGCAGTTTAGGGGGGGAGCAAGAGACCCAGTACTTC. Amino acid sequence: CASSLGGEQETQYF. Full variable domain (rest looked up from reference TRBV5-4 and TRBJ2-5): ETGVTQSPTHLIKTRGQQVTLRCSSQSGHNTVSWYQQALGQGPQFIFQYYREEENGRGNFPPRFSGLQFPNYSSELNVNALELDDSALYLCASSLGGEQETQYFGPGTRLLVL.

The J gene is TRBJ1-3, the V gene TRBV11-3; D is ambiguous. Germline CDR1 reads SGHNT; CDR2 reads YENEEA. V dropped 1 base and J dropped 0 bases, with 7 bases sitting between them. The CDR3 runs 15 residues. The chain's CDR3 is CASSLGRGSGNTIYF. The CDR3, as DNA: TGTGCCAGCAGCTTAGGACGGGGCTCTGGAAACACCATATATTTT.

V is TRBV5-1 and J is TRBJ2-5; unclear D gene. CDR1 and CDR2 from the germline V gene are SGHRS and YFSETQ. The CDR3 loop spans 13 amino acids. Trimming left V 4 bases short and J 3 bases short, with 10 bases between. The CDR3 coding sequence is TGCGCCAGCAGCGCAGTCGCAGAAGAGACCCAGTACTTC. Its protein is CASSAVAEETQYF.

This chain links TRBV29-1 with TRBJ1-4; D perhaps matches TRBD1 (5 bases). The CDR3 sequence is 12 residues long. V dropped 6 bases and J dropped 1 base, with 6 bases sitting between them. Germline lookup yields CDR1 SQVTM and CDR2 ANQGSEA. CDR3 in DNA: TGCAGCGTCGGGGGAACTAATGAAAAACTGTTTTTT. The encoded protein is CSVGGTNEKLFF. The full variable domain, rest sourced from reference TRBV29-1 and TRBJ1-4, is SAVISQKPSRDICQRGTSLTIQCQVDSQVTMMFWYRQQPGQSLTLIATANQGSEATYESGFVIDKFPISRPNLTFSTLTVSNMSPEDSSIYLCSVGGTNEKLFFGSGTQLSVL.

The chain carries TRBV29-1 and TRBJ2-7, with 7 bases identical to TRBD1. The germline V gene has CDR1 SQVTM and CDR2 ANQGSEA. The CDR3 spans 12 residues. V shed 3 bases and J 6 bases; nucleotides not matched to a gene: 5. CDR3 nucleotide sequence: TGCAGCGTTGAGCAGGGGGAGCGCGAGCAGTACTTC. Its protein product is CSVEQGEREQYF.

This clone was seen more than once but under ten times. In DNA, the CDR3 is TGTGCCAGCAGTGGAAGGGGTCGATGGGGCAACACTGAAGCTTTCTTT. Its translation: CASSGRGRWGNTEAFF. The chain uses TRBV6-1 and TRBJ1-1, with D possibly being TRBD1 (5 bases). This CDR3 comprises 16 residues. The germline V gene encodes CDR1 MNHNS and CDR2 SASEGT. V was trimmed by 4 bases and J by 2 bases, leaving 17 bases between them.

CDR3: CASSYISGSRETQYF. For the CDR3, the DNA is TGTGCCAGCAGCTATATTAGCGGGAGTAGGGAGACCCAGTACTTC. The J gene is TRBJ2-5, the V gene TRBV5-6; 9 bases agree with TRBD2. J was trimmed by 5 bases and V by 3 bases; bases with no gene match: 8. Looked up from germline, CDR1 is SGHDT and CDR2 is YYEEEE. The CDR3 has 15 amino acids.

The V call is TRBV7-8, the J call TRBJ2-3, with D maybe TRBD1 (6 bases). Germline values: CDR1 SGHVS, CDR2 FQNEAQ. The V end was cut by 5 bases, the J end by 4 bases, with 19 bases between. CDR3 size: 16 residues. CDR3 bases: TGTGCCAGCAGCCCGATCCGGACTGGGGGCCCAGATACGCAGTATTTT. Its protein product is CASSPIRTGGPDTQYF.

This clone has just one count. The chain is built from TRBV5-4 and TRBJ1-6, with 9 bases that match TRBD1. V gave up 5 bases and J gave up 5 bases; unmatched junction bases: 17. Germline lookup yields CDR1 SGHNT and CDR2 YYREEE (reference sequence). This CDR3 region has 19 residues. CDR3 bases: TGTGCCAGCAGTCCCCGGGACAGGGACCAATTTGTTGATAATTCACCCCTCCACTTT. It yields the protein CASSPRDRDQFVDNSPLHF.

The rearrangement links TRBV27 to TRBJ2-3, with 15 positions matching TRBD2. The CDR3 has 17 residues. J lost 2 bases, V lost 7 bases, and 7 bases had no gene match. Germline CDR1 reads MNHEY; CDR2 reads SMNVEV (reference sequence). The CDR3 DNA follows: TGTGCCAGCACCCGGACTAGCGGGAGGGCCCTCACAGATACGCAGTATTTT. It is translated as CASTRTSGRALTDTQYF.

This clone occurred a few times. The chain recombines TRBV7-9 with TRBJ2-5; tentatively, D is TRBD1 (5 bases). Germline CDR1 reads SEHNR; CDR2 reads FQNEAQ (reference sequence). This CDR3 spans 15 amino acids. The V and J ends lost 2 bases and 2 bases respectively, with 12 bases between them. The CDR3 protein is CASSLSGAIQETQYF. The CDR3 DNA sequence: TGTGCCAGCAGCTTAAGTGGGGCTATTCAAGAGACCCAGTACTTC.